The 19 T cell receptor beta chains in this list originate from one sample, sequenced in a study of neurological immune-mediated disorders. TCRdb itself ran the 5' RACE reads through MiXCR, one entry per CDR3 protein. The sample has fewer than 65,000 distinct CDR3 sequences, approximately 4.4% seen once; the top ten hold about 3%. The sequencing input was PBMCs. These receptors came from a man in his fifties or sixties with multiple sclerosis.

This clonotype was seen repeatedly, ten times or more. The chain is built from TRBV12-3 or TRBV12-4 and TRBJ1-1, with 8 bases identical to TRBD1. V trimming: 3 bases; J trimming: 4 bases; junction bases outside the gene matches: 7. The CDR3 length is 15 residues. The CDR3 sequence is CASSLGPGGVTEAFF. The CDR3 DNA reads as TGTGCCAGCAGTTTGGGGCCAGGGGGCGTCACTGAAGCTTTCTTT.

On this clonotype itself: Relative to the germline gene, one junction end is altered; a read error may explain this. The CDR3 here is CASSLRPSLYEQYF. DNA of the CDR3: TGCGCCAGCAGCTTGAGGCCCTCACTCTACGAGCAGTACTTT. The rearrangement uses TRBV5-1 and TRBJ2-7; D gene uncertain. Germline V gene data show CDR1 as SGHRS and CDR2 as YFSETQ. The CDR3 extends over 14 amino acids.

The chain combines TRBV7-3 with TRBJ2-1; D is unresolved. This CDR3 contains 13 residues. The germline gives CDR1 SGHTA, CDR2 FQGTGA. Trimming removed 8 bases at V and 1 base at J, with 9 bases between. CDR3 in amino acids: CASGLGSYNEQFF. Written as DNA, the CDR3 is TGTGCCAGCGGCCTAGGGTCCTACAATGAGCAGTTCTTC.

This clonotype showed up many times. As DNA, the CDR3 is TGTGCCAGCAGCCCCGCGGGAGGCCTAGGCTATGGCTACACCTTC. The encoded protein is CASSPAGGLGYGYTF. J is TRBJ1-2 and V is TRBV12-3 or TRBV12-4; D remains unclear. Trimming shortened V by 6 bases and J by 4 bases, and 18 bases separated the two germline ends. The CDR3 consists of 15 residues.

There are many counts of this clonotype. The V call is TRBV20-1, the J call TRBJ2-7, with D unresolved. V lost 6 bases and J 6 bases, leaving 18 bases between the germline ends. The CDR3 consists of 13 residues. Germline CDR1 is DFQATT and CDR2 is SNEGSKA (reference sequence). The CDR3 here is CSAPMLPGVEQYF. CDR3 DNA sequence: TGCAGTGCCCCTATGCTCCCAGGTGTCGAGCAGTACTTC.

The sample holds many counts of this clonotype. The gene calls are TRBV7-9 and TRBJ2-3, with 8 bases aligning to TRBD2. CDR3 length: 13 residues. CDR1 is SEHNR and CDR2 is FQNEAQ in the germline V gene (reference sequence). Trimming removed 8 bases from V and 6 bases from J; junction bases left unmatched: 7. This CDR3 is CASSGGPGDTQYF. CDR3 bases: TGTGCCAGCTCGGGGGGGCCTGGGGATACGCAGTATTTT.

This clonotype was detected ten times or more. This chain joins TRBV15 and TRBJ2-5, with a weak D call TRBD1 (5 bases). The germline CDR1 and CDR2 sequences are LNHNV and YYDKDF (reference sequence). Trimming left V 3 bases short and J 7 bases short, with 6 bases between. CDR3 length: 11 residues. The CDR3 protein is CATSSTGTQYF. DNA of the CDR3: TGTGCCACCAGCAGTACAGGGACCCAGTACTTC.

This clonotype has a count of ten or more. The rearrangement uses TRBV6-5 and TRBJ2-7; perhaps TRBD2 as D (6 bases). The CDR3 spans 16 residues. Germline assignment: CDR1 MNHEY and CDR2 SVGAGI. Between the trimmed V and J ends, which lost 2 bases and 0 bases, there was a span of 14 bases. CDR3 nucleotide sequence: TGTGCCAGCAGTTACGATGGGGCCGGGAGCTCCTACGAGCAGTACTTC. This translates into CASSYDGAGSSYEQYF.

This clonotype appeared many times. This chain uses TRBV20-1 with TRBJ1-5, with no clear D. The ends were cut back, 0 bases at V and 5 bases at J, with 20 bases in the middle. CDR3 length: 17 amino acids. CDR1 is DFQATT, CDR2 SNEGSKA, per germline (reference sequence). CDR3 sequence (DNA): TGCAGTGCTAGAGATTTTATTCGAAACAGACGCGATCAGCCCCAGCATTTT. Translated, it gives CSARDFIRNRRDQPQHF.

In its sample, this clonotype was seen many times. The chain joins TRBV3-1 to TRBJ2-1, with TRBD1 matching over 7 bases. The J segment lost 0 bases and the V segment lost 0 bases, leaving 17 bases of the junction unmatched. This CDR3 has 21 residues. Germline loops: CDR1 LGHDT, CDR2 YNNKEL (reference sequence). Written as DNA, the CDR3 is TGTGCCAGCAGCCAAGACCCCCACAGGGGCGCAGCCCCCAGCTCCTACAATGAGCAGTTCTTC. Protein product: CASSQDPHRGAAPSSYNEQFF.

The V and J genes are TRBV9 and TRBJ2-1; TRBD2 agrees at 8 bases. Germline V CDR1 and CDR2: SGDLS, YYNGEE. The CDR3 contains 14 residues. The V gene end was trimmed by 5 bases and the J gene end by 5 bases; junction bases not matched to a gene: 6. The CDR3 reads CASSPLAGNNEQFF. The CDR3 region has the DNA TGTGCCAGCAGTCCCTTAGCGGGAAACAATGAGCAGTTCTTC.

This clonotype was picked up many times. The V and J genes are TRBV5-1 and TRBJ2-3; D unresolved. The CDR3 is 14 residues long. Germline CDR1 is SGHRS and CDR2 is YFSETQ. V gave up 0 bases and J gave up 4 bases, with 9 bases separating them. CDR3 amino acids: CASSLASTADTQYF. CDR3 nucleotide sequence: TGCGCCAGCAGCTTGGCGTCTACCGCAGATACGCAGTATTTT. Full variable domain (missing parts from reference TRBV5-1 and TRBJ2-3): KAGVTQTPRYLIKTRGQQVTLSCSPISGHRSVSWYQQTPGQGLQFLFEYFSETQRNKGNFPGRFSGRQFSNSRSEMNVSTLELGDSALYLCASSLASTADTQYFGPGTRLTVL.

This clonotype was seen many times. The CDR3 loop reads CASMAAGFSPGHTQYF. The CDR3 region has the DNA TGTGCCAGCATGGCGGCGGGGTTCTCCCCCGGACATACGCAGTATTTT. The chain uses TRBV7-2 and TRBJ2-3, with D tentatively TRBD2 (6 bases). V lost 7 bases and J lost 7, with 24 bases in between. The CDR3 loop spans 16 amino acids. Germline V CDR1 and CDR2: SGHTA, FQGNSA.

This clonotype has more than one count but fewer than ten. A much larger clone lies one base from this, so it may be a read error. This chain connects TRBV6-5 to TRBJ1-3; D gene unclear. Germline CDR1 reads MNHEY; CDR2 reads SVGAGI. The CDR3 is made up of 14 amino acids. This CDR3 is CASSYAASGKTIYF. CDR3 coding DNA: TGTGCCAGCAGTTACGCGGCCTCTGGAAAAACCATATATTTT.

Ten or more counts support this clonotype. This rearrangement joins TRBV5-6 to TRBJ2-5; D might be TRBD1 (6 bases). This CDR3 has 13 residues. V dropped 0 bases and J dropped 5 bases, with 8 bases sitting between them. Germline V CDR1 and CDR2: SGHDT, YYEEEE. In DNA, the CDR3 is TGTGCCAGCAGCTTGGTTCAGGGGGAGACCCAGTACTTC. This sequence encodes CASSLVQGETQYF.

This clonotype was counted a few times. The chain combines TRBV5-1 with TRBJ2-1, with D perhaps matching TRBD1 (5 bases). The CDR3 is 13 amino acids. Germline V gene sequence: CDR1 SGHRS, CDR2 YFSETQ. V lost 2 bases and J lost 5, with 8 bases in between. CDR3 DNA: TGCGCCAGCAGCTTAGACAGCAACAATGAGCAGTTCTTC. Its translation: CASSLDSNNEQFF.

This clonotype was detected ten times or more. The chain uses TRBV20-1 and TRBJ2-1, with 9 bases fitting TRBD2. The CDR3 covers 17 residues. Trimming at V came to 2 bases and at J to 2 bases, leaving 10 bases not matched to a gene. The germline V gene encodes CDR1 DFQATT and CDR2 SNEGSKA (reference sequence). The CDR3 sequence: CSARPDLAGKTYNEQFF. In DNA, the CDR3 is TGCAGTGCTAGACCTGATCTAGCGGGGAAGACCTACAATGAGCAGTTCTTC.

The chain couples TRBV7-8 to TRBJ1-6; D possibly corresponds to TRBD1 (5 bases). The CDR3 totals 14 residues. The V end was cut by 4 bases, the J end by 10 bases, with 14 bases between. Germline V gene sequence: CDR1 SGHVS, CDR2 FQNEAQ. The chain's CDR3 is CASSSRKRGSPLHF. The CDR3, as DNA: TGTGCCAGCAGCTCTAGAAAGCGGGGCTCACCCCTCCACTTT.

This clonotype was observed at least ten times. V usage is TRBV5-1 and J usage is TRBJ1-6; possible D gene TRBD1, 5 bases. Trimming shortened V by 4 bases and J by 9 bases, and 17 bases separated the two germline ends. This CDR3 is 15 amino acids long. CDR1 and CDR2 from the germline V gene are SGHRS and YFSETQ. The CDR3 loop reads CASSPEGQGTSPLHF. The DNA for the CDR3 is TGCGCCAGCAGCCCGGAGGGGCAGGGCACTTCACCCCTCCACTTT.